The following is a T cell receptor (beta chain) sequence with its context. Its antigen is undetermined. The CDR3 has 17 amino acids. Germline V gene data show CDR1 as KGHDR and CDR2 as SFDVKD. This record belongs to a study of T cells expressing NK-cell markers. On the study more broadly: The TCR beta repertoires originated in sorted CD3+CD56+NKG2C+, CD3+CD56+NKG2C- and CD3+CD56-NKG2C+ T cells.

TCRdb re-called the 5' RACE reads, yielding one record per CDR3 amino acid sequence without DNA. With around 260,000 distinct CDR3 sequences in the sample, the ten largest clones hold roughly 4.2%. General study results and limits: In about six donors, dominant CD3+CD56+NKG2C+ clonotypes ranked among the top 10 CD8+ clonotypes. Whether expanded NKG2C+ T cell clones recognized HCMV stayed uncertain. The same clonotypes also predominated in the CD3+CD56-NKG2C+ fraction of a handful of donors.

The clonotype was recovered from a woman aged 18 to 75 in good health. The sample comprised blood T cells: a sorted CD56 or NKG2C T cell subset, CD4+ or CD8+ T cells, or bulk PBMC T cells (not recorded which). This chain uses TRBV24-1 with TRBJ2-3; there is no DNA to check the TCRdb D call of TRBD1. The CDR3 is CATSDKNPRGATDTQYF.